Here is one T cell receptor beta chain with its context. Its antigen remains unidentified. Between the trimmed V and J ends, which lost 4 bases and 2 bases, there was a span of 15 bases. The germline V gene has CDR1 SGHNT and CDR2 YYREEE (reference sequence). The CDR3 is 15 residues long. The protocol was immunoSEQ multiplex PCR, while the TCRdb copy is restricted to in-frame clones and leaves out a portion. The sample carries roughly 60,000 clones, over 70% recorded once. Controls had normal endoscopy and no IBD diagnosis within a year. This entry is derived from a study of pediatric ulcerative colitis. Study-level points and caveats: All ulcerative colitis patients, but no controls, carried two rectal clonotypes. Repertoires came from total lymphocyte DNA, so rare subsets like regulatory T cells may be missed. Two patients' blood samples yielded substantially fewer templates.

Sequenced material: blood. The chain combines TRBV5-4 with TRBJ1-2, with D possibly matching TRBD1 (5 bases). This TCR came from a boy aged 10-17 years who was a control in a study of pediatric ulcerative colitis. This chain's CDR3 is CASSDDRRQNYGYTF. CDR3 sequence (DNA): TGTGCCAGCAGCGATGACAGACGACAGAACTATGGCTACACCTTC.